This entry lists 28 T cell receptor beta chains sequenced from one sample in a study of T cell repertoires in aging, cancer and after chemotherapy. Peripheral blood genomic DNA, not sorted cells or RNA, was the template. Multiplex touch-down PCR with TRB-A/B primers amplified rearranged V-D-J TRB sequences. A single record per CDR3 protein comes from TCRdb applying MiXCR to the multiplex PCR reads. The sample has about 8,200 distinct CDR3 sequences; 32% are singletons. Sequenced sample: blood. The receptors here all came from a human donor in good health.

The rearrangement uses TRBV12-3 or TRBV12-4 and TRBJ2-1; D call uncertain. CDR3 size: 13 residues. V lost 6 bases and J lost 1, with 7 bases in between. CDR3 residues: CASRSVSYNEQFF. The DNA of the CDR3 is TGTGCCAGCAGATCCGTTTCCTACAATGAGCAGTTCTTC.

The J gene is TRBJ1-2, the V gene TRBV12-3 or TRBV12-4, with TRBD1 matching 7 bases. CDR3 length: 13 residues. J gave up 8 bases and V 6 bases, and 9 bases lay outside the gene matches. CDR3 bases: TGTGCCAGCAGCCGACAGGGAACGGTCGGCTACACCTTC. As protein: CASSRQGTVGYTF.

The V gene is TRBV6-5, the J gene TRBJ1-1; D might be TRBD1 (6 bases). The CDR3 covers 14 residues. V was trimmed by 1 base and J by 6 bases, leaving 12 bases between them. Germline V gene lookup returns CDR1 MNHEY and CDR2 SVGAGI. CDR3 region: CASSYFTGSAEAFF. As DNA, the CDR3 is TGTGCCAGCAGTTACTTTACAGGGTCGGCTGAAGCTTTCTTT.

In this sample, this clonotype is medium-sized (0.01 to 0.1%). The gene calls are TRBV5-5 and TRBJ2-1; 8 nucleotides align to TRBD1. Germline loops: CDR1 SGHKS, CDR2 YYEKEE (reference sequence). V gave up 5 bases and J gave up 7 bases; unmatched junction bases: 5. This CDR3 spans 13 amino acids. CDR3 residues: CASRRQGLNEQFF. CDR3 DNA: TGTGCCAGCAGGAGACAGGGGTTGAATGAGCAGTTCTTC.

In its sample, this clonotype was seen a few times. The chain carries TRBV6-5 and TRBJ1-2; the D gene is possibly TRBD1 (6 bases). The CDR3 is 15 residues long. The germline gives CDR1 MNHEY, CDR2 SVGAGI. The V gene lost 6 bases and the J gene lost 5 bases, with 19 bases spanning the gap. The CDR3 is CASRSLLGAGYGYTF. CDR3 bases: TGTGCCAGCAGATCCCTCTTGGGGGCAGGGTATGGCTACACCTTC.

Concerning this clonotype: Its ends do not fully match the called genes, so a read error is possible. This chain joins TRBV12-3 or TRBV12-4 and TRBJ2-1, with TRBD2 matching 11 bases. This CDR3 contains 14 residues. The DNA of the CDR3 is TGTGCCAGCAGGATAGCGGGGGGGCCGGGTGAGCATTTCTTC. It translates to CASRIAGGPGEHFF.

V gene TRBV6-5 combines with J gene TRBJ1-2; D is unclear. The V end was cut by 5 bases, the J end by 7 bases, with 11 bases between. The CDR3 is 12 amino acids. The germline V gene has CDR1 MNHEY and CDR2 SVGAGI. For the CDR3, the DNA is TGTGCCAGCAGTGAAGGCAGTTTTGGCTACACCTTC. Its translation is CASSEGSFGYTF.

This chain joins TRBV24-1 and TRBJ1-1, with TRBD1 matching 7 bases. The CDR3 is 14 amino acids. The germline CDR1 and CDR2 sequences are KGHDR and SFDVKD. V shed 4 bases and J 4 bases; nucleotides not matched to a gene: 5. CDR3 DNA sequence: TGTGCCACCAGTGAAAACAGGGGTGGCACTGAAGCTTTCTTT. This translates into CATSENRGGTEAFF.

This clonotype was recorded a few times. The genes are TRBV27 and TRBJ2-7, with 12 bases fitting TRBD1. V trimming: 6 bases; J trimming: 7 bases; junction bases outside the gene matches: 13. Germline V lookup: CDR1 MNHEY, CDR2 SMNVEV (reference sequence). The CDR3 is 16 residues long. The CDR3 spells CASSQRPGQGAKEQYF. As DNA, the CDR3 is TGTGCCAGCAGCCAGAGACCGGGACAGGGGGCTAAAGAGCAGTACTTC.

In its sample, this clonotype was seen a few times. The V and J genes are TRBV30 and TRBJ2-3; D tentatively fits TRBD1 or TRBD2 (5 bases each). Deletions cut 5 bases from V and 7 bases from J, with 28 bases between. CDR3 size: 17 residues. From germline, CDR1 is GTSNPN and CDR2 SVGIG (reference sequence). The CDR3 spells CAWAGNRVWTRGNTQYF. DNA of the CDR3: TGTGCCTGGGCCGGGAACCGGGTCTGGACAAGAGGTAATACGCAGTATTTT.

The chain links TRBV27 to TRBJ2-7; 8 bases are a match to TRBD1. Unmatched junction bases numbered 8, after V lost 7 bases and J lost 0 bases. The CDR3 is 15 amino acids. Germline V gene data show CDR1 as MNHEY and CDR2 as SMNVEV (reference sequence). CDR3 sequence (DNA): TGTGCCAGCAAGCGTTCGGGACAGGACTCCTACGAGCAGTACTTC. Its protein is CASKRSGQDSYEQYF.

This clonotype was counted only a few times. The genes are TRBV19 and TRBJ1-5; perhaps TRBD1 as D (6 bases). The CDR3 spans 14 residues. Looked up from germline, CDR1 is LNHDA and CDR2 is SQIVND (reference sequence). V lost 3 bases to trimming and J lost 1 base, with 7 bases between them. CDR3 sequence: CASSITGSNQPQHF. CDR3 coding DNA: TGTGCCAGTAGTATTACAGGGAGCAATCAGCCCCAGCATTTT. Full variable domain (rest looked up from reference TRBV19 and TRBJ1-5): DGGITQSPKYLFRKEGQNVTLSCEQNLNHDAMYWYRQDPGQGLRLIYYSQIVNDFQKGDIAEGYSVSREKKESFPLTVTSAQKNPTAFYLCASSITGSNQPQHFGDGTRLSIL.

This clonotype rates as medium-sized (0.01 to 0.1%). The chain employs TRBV27 and TRBJ2-7; D may be TRBD2 (6 bases). Germline CDR1 is MNHEY and CDR2 is SMNVEV (reference sequence). Between the trimmed V and J ends, which lost 3 bases and 5 bases, there was a span of 11 bases. The CDR3 runs 13 residues. The chain's CDR3 is CASSFRETNEQYF. The CDR3 DNA sequence: TGTGCCAGCAGTTTCCGGGAGACTAACGAGCAGTACTTC.

The table lists this clonotype with a few counts. This chain joins TRBV6-2 or TRBV6-3 and TRBJ1-2; D is uncertain. The germline V gene has CDR1 MNHEY and CDR2 SVGEGT. CDR3 length: 14 amino acids. V lost 3 bases to trimming and J lost 2 bases, with 10 bases between them. The DNA for the CDR3 is TGTGCCAGCAGTTATATAGGTCCGAACTATGGCTACACCTTC. Protein: CASSYIGPNYGYTF.

This clonotype showed up just a few times. V is TRBV7-6 and J is TRBJ2-3; 7 positions agree with TRBD1. Trimming at V came to 5 bases and at J to 1 base, leaving 9 bases not matched to a gene. The CDR3 runs to 16 residues. In germline, CDR1 is SGHVS, CDR2 FNYEAQ. The CDR3 DNA reads TGTGCCAGCAGCCCGGTACAGGGGCGGGGCACAGATACGCAGTATTTT. Encoded protein: CASSPVQGRGTDTQYF.

This rearrangement joins TRBV18 to TRBJ2-7; TRBD2 aligns across 13 bases. The CDR3 extends over 15 amino acids. The V segment lost 4 bases and the J segment 4 bases; nucleotides outside the gene matches: 4. In germline, CDR1 is KGHSH, CDR2 LQKENI. The CDR3 protein is CASSRSTSGGYEQYF. The CDR3 DNA is TGTGCCAGCTCACGATCGACTAGCGGGGGGTACGAGCAGTACTTC.

Notes on this clonotype: A much larger clonotype is one base distant, so this may be a read error. The chain employs TRBV12-3 or TRBV12-4 and TRBJ2-7, with D unclear. V gave up 5 bases and J gave up 1 base, with 6 bases separating them. This CDR3 is built from 12 residues. The CDR3 DNA follows: TGTGCCAGCAGTCCCGAATCCTACGAGCAGTACTTC. Amino acids: CASSPESYEQYF.

This clonotype was detected only a few times. The chain employs TRBV11-1 and TRBJ2-1, with 9 nucleotides matching TRBD1. This CDR3 is built from 17 residues. V dropped 1 base and J dropped 3; count of bases not matched to a gene: 7. Germline CDR1 reads SGHAT; CDR2 reads FQDESV (reference sequence). DNA of the CDR3: TGTGCCAGCAGCTTAGGCGGGGGACAGGGTCGCTACAATGAGCAGTTCTTC. Amino acids: CASSLGGGQGRYNEQFF.

This clonotype was found a few times. The rearrangement joins TRBV6-5 to TRBJ2-7; D may match TRBD1 or TRBD2 (5 bases each). Trimming cost V 7 bases and J 5 bases, with 21 bases left between them. This CDR3 has 15 amino acids. The V gene's germline CDR1 is MNHEY and CDR2 SVGAGI. The CDR3 coding sequence is TGTGCCAGCACCCCTGACGGCTCGTCGGGACACGAGCAGTACTTC. Protein sequence: CASTPDGSSGHEQYF.

The chain joins TRBV27 to TRBJ2-7, with unresolved D. CDR3 length: 8 amino acids. Germline lookup yields CDR1 MNHEY and CDR2 SMNVEV (reference sequence). Trimming left V 10 bases short and J 9 bases short, with 7 bases between. CDR3 coding DNA: TGTGCCACCCGCGGGCAGTACTTC. It translates to CATRGQYF.

The genes are TRBV30 and TRBJ1-3; D may be TRBD1 (6 bases). This CDR3 region has 15 residues. CDR1 and CDR2 from the germline V gene are GTSNPN and SVGIG (reference sequence). V dropped 4 bases and J dropped 3 bases, with 16 bases sitting between them. Here the CDR3 DNA reads TGTGCCTGGATCTTGGCAGGGGTTCTTGGAAACACCATATATTTT. Encoded protein: CAWILAGVLGNTIYF.

This clonotype is medium-sized by share. This rearrangement joins TRBV27 to TRBJ2-2; possible D gene TRBD1, 5 bases. V lost 3 bases and J lost 1, with 9 bases in between. The CDR3 consists of 15 residues. Germline CDR1 and CDR2: MNHEY and SMNVEV (reference sequence). The CDR3, as DNA: TGTGCCAGCAGTTTGGCGCAGGGGAACACCGGGGAGCTGTTTTTT. Its protein is CASSLAQGNTGELFF.

The V and J genes are TRBV27 and TRBJ2-5, with 7 bases aligning to TRBD1. The V gene's germline CDR1 is MNHEY and CDR2 SMNVEV (reference sequence). V lost 0 bases to trimming and J lost 6 bases; unmatched junction nucleotides: 13. The CDR3 runs 17 residues. This chain's CDR3 is CASSLSADRLLLQTQYF. CDR3 sequence (DNA): TGTGCCAGCAGTTTATCCGCGGACAGGTTACTATTGCAGACCCAGTACTTC.

The rearrangement uses TRBV5-6 and TRBJ1-2, with no clear D. Deletions cut 4 bases from V and 7 bases from J, with 17 bases between. The CDR3 consists of 14 residues. Germline-derived CDR1 and CDR2 are SGHDT and YYEEEE. The DNA of the CDR3 is TGTGCCAGCAGCCAAGATGGCGGGTGGGCTGGCTACACCTTC. Its translation: CASSQDGGWAGYTF.

The chain employs TRBV20-1 and TRBJ1-5, with 8 bases matching TRBD1. V was pared by 5 bases and J by 6 bases, with 6 bases of the junction left unmatched. CDR1 and CDR2 (germline): DFQATT, SNEGSKA (reference sequence). CDR3 size: 13 residues. CDR3 bases: TGCAGTGCTGGACAGGGTTCCGGTCAGCCCCAGCATTTT. It is translated as CSAGQGSGQPQHF.

The rearrangement links TRBV4-2 to TRBJ2-1, with 7 bases identical to TRBD1. The CDR3 is made up of 15 amino acids. Unmatched junction bases numbered 4, after V lost 1 base and J lost 4 bases. Germline CDR1 is LGHNA and CDR2 is YNFKEQ. DNA for the CDR3: TGTGCCAGCAGCCAAGGCAGGGGGATTTACAATGAGCAGTTCTTC. Translating gives CASSQGRGIYNEQFF.

Concerning this clonotype itself: A much larger clone differs from this one at a single base, so this may be a read error. The chain uses TRBV29-1 and TRBJ2-3; D ambiguous. Germline assignment: CDR1 SQVTM and CDR2 ANQGSEA. The germline V and J ends were trimmed by 2 bases and 1 base, with 10 bases remaining between them. CDR3 length equals 14 residues. The CDR3 nucleotides read TGCAGCGTTGAACAACCCCAGGGCACAGATACGCAGTATTTT. It is translated as CSVEQPQGTDTQYF.

The chain carries TRBV19 and TRBJ1-1, with D possibly being TRBD1 (5 bases). The CDR3 is 14 residues long. The V gene's germline CDR1 is LNHDA and CDR2 SQIVND (reference sequence). V lost 5 bases and J lost 4, with 14 bases in between. CDR3 sequence reads: CASSGLQEPTEAFF. DNA of the CDR3: TGTGCCAGTAGTGGGTTACAGGAGCCCACTGAAGCTTTCTTT.